The 17 T cell receptor beta chains listed next were all sequenced from one sample in a study of shared clonotypes between healthy human individuals (dated by TCRdb to the early 2020s). Receptor amplification or capture employed the immunoSEQ multiplex PCR assay. TCRdb re-hosts the immuneACCESS table, in-frame sequences only. Its copies lack some clones; in the studies checked, an unresolved V gene accounts for under half of them, and the cause for the rest is not known. The sample table records some 700,000 clones; roughly 88% of these occur just once. The leading ten clones occupy 34% of the sample. Source material: memory CD8+ T cells from PBMCs. This specimen's cell subset or site label, per the study, means: CD45RO+ cells pooled with CCR7-negative TemRA cells. The receptors were sampled from a man between 18 and 29 years old in good health. Some clones in this sample may be carry-over from other donors' samples.

CDR3 loop: CASNPGEGSSEQFF. DNA for the CDR3: TGTGCCAGCAACCCTGGGGAGGGGTCATCCGAGCAGTTCTTC. J is TRBJ2-1 and V is TRBV5-4; TRBD2 aligns across 7 bases. With 6 bases clipped from V and 10 bases from J, the junction kept 13 bases outside the gene matches. Germline-derived CDR1 and CDR2 are SGHNT and YYREEE (reference sequence). The CDR3 has 14 amino acids.

V gene TRBV19 combines with J gene TRBJ1-2; no reliable D call. The CDR3 is 12 amino acids. CDR1 LNHDA and CDR2 SQIVND come from the germline V gene (reference sequence). Trimming removed 7 bases from V and 4 bases from J, with 10 bases in between. The DNA of the CDR3 is TGTGCCAGTAAGGTGGGGTTCTATGGCTACACCTTC. It translates to CASKVGFYGYTF.

The chain employs TRBV6-5 and TRBJ1-2, with D hard to call. Germline V gives CDR1 MNHEY, CDR2 SVGAGI. Trimming cost V 4 bases and J 1 base, with 10 bases left between them. The CDR3 covers 14 residues. The CDR3 spells CASSWVGLNYGYTF. The CDR3 DNA reads as TGTGCCAGCAGTTGGGTTGGTCTTAACTATGGCTACACCTTC.

This clone has more than one count but fewer than ten. This chain joins TRBV11-2 and TRBJ2-7; D gene unclear. Trimming cost V 6 bases and J 2 bases, with 8 bases left between them. Looked up from germline, CDR1 is SGHAT and CDR2 is FQNNGV. CDR3 size: 12 residues. In nucleotides, the CDR3 is TGTGCCAGCAGATCAAGAGCCTACGAGCAGTACTTC. Its protein product is CASRSRAYEQYF.

The V gene is TRBV6-1, the J gene TRBJ2-7; 8 bases line up with TRBD1. Losses at the gene ends were 2 bases for V and 6 bases for J; bases not matched to a gene: 9. Germline V lookup: CDR1 MNHNS, CDR2 SASEGT. The CDR3 totals 15 residues. The CDR3 reads CASSEPGTGRSEQYF. CDR3 DNA sequence: TGTGCCAGCAGTGAACCAGGGACAGGTCGCTCCGAGCAGTACTTC.

This clone was detected once. This rearrangement joins TRBV4-1 to TRBJ2-5, with 7 bases fitting TRBD2. The CDR3 loop spans 15 amino acids. Germline assignment: CDR1 MGHRA and CDR2 YSYEKL. With 1 base clipped from V and 3 bases from J, the junction kept 5 bases outside the gene matches. The CDR3 DNA reads as TGCGCCAGCAGCCAAGGACTAGCAACGAAAGAGACCCAGTACTTC. Translating gives CASSQGLATKETQYF.

The chain joins TRBV7-2 to TRBJ2-1; 15 bases are a match to TRBD2. Germline V CDR1 and CDR2: SGHTA, FQGNSA. CDR3 length: 19 amino acids. The ends lost 5 bases at V and 0 bases at J; junction bases unmatched: 8. CDR3 region: CASSDGGLAGGLSYNEQFF. The CDR3 DNA reads TGTGCCAGCAGCGACGGAGGACTAGCGGGAGGGCTCTCCTACAATGAGCAGTTCTTC.

The chain is built from TRBV7-6 and TRBJ2-1; 11 positions match TRBD2. The junction had 6 bases not matched to a gene; V was cut back by 5 bases and J by 6 bases. Germline values: CDR1 SGHVS, CDR2 FNYEAQ. CDR3 length equals 15 residues. The CDR3 here is CASSQTSGSRNEQFF. CDR3 nucleotide sequence: TGTGCCAGCAGCCAAACTAGCGGGAGTCGCAATGAGCAGTTCTTC. The whole variable domain, remainder taken from reference TRBV7-6 and TRBJ2-1, is GAGVSQSPRYKVTKRGQDVALRCDPISGHVSLYWYRQALGQGPEFLTYFNYEAQQDKSGLPNDRFSAERPEGSISTLTIQRTEQRDSAMYRCASSQTSGSRNEQFFGPGTRLTVL.

This clone was recorded once. V is TRBV7-9 and J is TRBJ2-2, with 7 bases that match TRBD2. The CDR3 has 16 amino acids. V lost 5 bases and J lost 8; bases outside the gene matches: 14. CDR1 and CDR2 (germline): SEHNR, FQNEAQ (reference sequence). This CDR3 reads CASSRGDYSFRGELFF. Here the CDR3 DNA reads TGTGCCAGCAGCCGTGGGGACTACTCCTTCAGGGGGGAGCTGTTTTTT.

This chain connects TRBV4-3 to TRBJ2-1; a possible D gene is TRBD2 (6 bases). Between the trimmed V and J ends, which lost 0 bases and 3 bases, there was a span of 12 bases. CDR3 length: 16 amino acids. Looked up from germline, CDR1 is LGHNA and CDR2 is YSLEER. The chain's CDR3 is CASSQEVAAIYNEQFF. The DNA of the CDR3 is TGCGCCAGCAGCCAAGAAGTAGCGGCCATCTACAATGAGCAGTTCTTC.

The chain recombines TRBV11-2 with TRBJ2-5; D remains ambiguous. Trimming left V 8 bases short and J 7 bases short, with 8 bases between. In germline, CDR1 is SGHAT, CDR2 FQNNGV. The CDR3 has 10 residues. The CDR3 protein is CASGSATQYF. The CDR3 coding sequence is TGTGCCAGCGGAAGTGCGACCCAGTACTTC.

This chain uses TRBV7-9 with TRBJ2-3; 10 bases align to TRBD1. V lost 4 bases and J lost 2; bases outside the gene matches: 6. The CDR3 is made up of 16 amino acids. Per the germline V gene, CDR1 is SEHNR and CDR2 is FQNEAQ (reference sequence). CDR3 in DNA: TGTGCCAGCAGCTCCCGGGACAGGGGACACACAGATACGCAGTATTTT. It translates to CASSSRDRGHTDTQYF. Full variable domain (rest looked up from reference TRBV7-9 and TRBJ2-3): DTGVSQNPRHKITKRGQNVTFRCDPISEHNRLYWYRQTLGQGPEFLTYFQNEAQLEKSRLLSDRFSAERPKGSFSTLEIQRTEQGDSAMYLCASSSRDRGHTDTQYFGPGTRLTVL.

This chain uses TRBV30 with TRBJ2-7; 8 nucleotides match TRBD1. Looked up from germline, CDR1 is GTSNPN and CDR2 is SVGIG (reference sequence). The CDR3 runs 15 residues. V shed 1 base and J 3 bases; nucleotides not matched to a gene: 8. The CDR3, as DNA: TGTGCCTGGAGTGCGGAGAACGACAGGGGCTACGAGCAGTACTTC. This codes for CAWSAENDRGYEQYF. Using reference TRBV30 and TRBJ2-7 for the parts outside the CDR3, the full variable domain is SQTIHQWPATLVQPVGSPLSLECTVEGTSNPNLYWYRQAAGRGLQLLFYSVGIGQISSEVPQNLSASRPQDRQFILSSKKLLLSDSGFYLCAWSAENDRGYEQYFGPGTRLTVT.

The rearrangement joins TRBV2 to TRBJ2-3; 14 positions agree with TRBD2. This CDR3 contains 18 residues. Trimming cost V 5 bases and J 4 bases; bases outside gene matches: 11. Germline-derived CDR1 and CDR2 are SNHLY and FYNNEI. The CDR3 nucleotides are TGTGCCAGCAGTCGCATGCCTACGGGACTAGCGGGAGCAGATACGCAGTATTTT. This encodes CASSRMPTGLAGADTQYF.

The V gene is TRBV6-5, the J gene TRBJ2-1; TRBD1 matches at 7 bases. The CDR3 has 14 residues. The ends lost 4 bases at V and 4 bases at J; junction bases unmatched: 4. Germline V gene data show CDR1 as MNHEY and CDR2 as SVGAGI. The CDR3 bases are TGTGCCAGCAGTTCCAGGACAGGATACAATGAGCAGTTCTTC. The encoded protein is CASSSRTGYNEQFF.

The V and J genes are TRBV5-1 and TRBJ1-1; D is unresolved. CDR1 and CDR2 (germline): SGHRS, YFSETQ. The CDR3 contains 16 residues. V was shortened by 4 bases and J by 0 bases, with 16 bases between the two germline ends. This CDR3 is CASSVKNGEMNTEAFF. The CDR3 DNA reads as TGCGCCAGCAGCGTGAAGAATGGAGAGATGAACACTGAAGCTTTCTTT.

The chain has TRBV29-1 and TRBJ2-4, with a weak D call TRBD1 (5 bases). Germline CDR1 SQVTM, CDR2 ANQGSEA. Trimming removed 6 bases from V and 5 bases from J, with 8 bases in between. CDR3 size: 11 residues. The CDR3, as DNA: TGCAGCGTGCGCAGGGAAAACATTCAGTACTTC. Translating gives CSVRRENIQYF.